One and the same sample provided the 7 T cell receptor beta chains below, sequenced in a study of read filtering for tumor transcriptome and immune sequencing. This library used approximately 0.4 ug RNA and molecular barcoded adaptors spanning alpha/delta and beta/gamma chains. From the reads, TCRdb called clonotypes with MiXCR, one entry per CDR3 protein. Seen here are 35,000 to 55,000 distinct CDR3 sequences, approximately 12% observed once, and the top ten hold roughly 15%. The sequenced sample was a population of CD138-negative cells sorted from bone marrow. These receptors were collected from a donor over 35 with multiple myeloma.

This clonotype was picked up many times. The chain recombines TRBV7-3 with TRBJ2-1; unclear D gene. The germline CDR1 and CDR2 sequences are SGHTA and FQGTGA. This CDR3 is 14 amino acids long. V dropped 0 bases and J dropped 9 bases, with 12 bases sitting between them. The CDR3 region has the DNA TGTGCCAGCAGCTTAACGTTAGGGTCTGGTGAGCAGTTCTTC. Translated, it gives CASSLTLGSGEQFF.

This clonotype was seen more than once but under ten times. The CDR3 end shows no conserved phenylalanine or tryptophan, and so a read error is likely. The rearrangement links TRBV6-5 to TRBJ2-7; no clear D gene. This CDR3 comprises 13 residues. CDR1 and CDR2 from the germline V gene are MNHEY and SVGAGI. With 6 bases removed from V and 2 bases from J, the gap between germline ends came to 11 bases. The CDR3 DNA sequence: TGTGCCAGCAGCTCCCTGTCCCCCTACGAGCAGTACTCC. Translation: CASSSLSPYEQYS.

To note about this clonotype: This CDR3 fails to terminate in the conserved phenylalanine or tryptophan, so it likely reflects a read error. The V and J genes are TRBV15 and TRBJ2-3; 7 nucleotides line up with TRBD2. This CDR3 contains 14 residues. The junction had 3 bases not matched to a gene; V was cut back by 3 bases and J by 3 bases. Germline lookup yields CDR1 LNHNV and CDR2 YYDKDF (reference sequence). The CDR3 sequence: CATSSLAATDTQYL. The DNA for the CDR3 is TGTGCCACCAGCAGCCTAGCGGCTACAGATACGCAGTATCTT.

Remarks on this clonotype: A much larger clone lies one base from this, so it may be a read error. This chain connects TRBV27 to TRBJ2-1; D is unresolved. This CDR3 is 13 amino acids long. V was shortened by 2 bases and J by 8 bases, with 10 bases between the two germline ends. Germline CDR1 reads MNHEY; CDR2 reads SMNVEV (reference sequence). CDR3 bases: TGTGCCAGCAGTTTAAACTGGGCGGATGAGCAGTTCTTC. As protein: CASSLNWADEQFF.

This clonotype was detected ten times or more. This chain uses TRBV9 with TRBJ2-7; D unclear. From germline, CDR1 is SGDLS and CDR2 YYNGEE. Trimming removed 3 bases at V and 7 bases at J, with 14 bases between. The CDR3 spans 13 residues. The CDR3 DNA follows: TGTGCCAGCAGCGACGGGTCCTCGAGGGAGCAGTACTTC. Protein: CASSDGSSREQYF.

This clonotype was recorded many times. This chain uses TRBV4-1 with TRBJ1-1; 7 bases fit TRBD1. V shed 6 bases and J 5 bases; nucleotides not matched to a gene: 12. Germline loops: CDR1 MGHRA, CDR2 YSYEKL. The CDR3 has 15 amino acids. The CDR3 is CASRGTGTALTEAFF. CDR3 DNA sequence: TGCGCCAGCAGGGGGACCGGGACAGCACTAACTGAAGCTTTCTTT.

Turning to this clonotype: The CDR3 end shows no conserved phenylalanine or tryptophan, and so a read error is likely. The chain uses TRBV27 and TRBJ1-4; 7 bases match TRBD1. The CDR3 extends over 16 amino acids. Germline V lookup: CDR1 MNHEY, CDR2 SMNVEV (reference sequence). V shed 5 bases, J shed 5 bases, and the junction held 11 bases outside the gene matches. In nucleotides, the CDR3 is TGTGCCAGCAGTCCAGACAGGGCGGGGAAGAATGAAAAACTGTTTTAT. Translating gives CASSPDRAGKNEKLFY.